The 9 T cell receptor beta chains below all came from one sample that was sequenced in a study of blood T cell repertoires in COVID-19. Some clones are missing from TCRdb's copy, which holds only in-frame ones; the method was immunoSEQ multiplex PCR. The sample has under 30,000 clones, 83% seen once. The specimen sequenced was peripheral blood. The receptors shown here come from a human donor in a cohort sampled during active COVID-19.

This chain connects TRBV11-2 to TRBJ2-7; 11 nucleotides line up with TRBD2. V was clipped by 5 bases and J by 3 bases; unmatched bases: 6. Germline-derived CDR1 and CDR2 are SGHAT and FQNNGV. The CDR3 sequence is 15 residues long. The CDR3 sequence is CASSTTSGSIYEQYF. The CDR3, as DNA: TGTGCCAGCAGCACCACTAGCGGGAGTATCTACGAGCAGTACTTC. Full variable domain (rest looked up from reference TRBV11-2 and TRBJ2-7): EAGVAQSPRYKIIEKRQSVAFWCNPISGHATLYWYQQILGQGPKLLIQFQNNGVVDDSQLPKDRFSAERLKGVDSTLKIQPAKLEDSAVYLCASSTTSGSIYEQYFGPGTRLTVT.

The CDR3 DNA reads as TGCGCCAGCAGCCAAGGGGCGGACATTCTGAACACTGAAGCTTTCTTT. Protein sequence: CASSQGADILNTEAFF. V is TRBV4-1 and J is TRBJ1-1, with D perhaps TRBD1 (5 bases). Germline V gene lookup returns CDR1 MGHRA and CDR2 YSYEKL. The CDR3 contains 16 residues. V was trimmed by 1 base and J by 0 bases, leaving 12 bases between them.

J is TRBJ2-1 and V is TRBV5-1; D perhaps matches TRBD2 (5 bases). V shed 3 bases and J shed 1 base, with 11 bases lying between them. The CDR3 spans 15 residues. In germline, CDR1 is SGHRS, CDR2 YFSETQ. The CDR3: CASSSRTGSYNEQFF. In DNA form, the CDR3 reads TGCGCCAGCAGCTCTAGGACGGGATCCTACAATGAGCAGTTCTTC.

The gene calls are TRBV29-1 and TRBJ2-7; D is ambiguous. V gave up 6 bases and J gave up 1 base, with 25 bases separating them. The V gene's germline CDR1 is SQVTM and CDR2 ANQGSEA. The CDR3 runs 17 residues. The CDR3 sequence is CSVNHTTYPHRSYEQYF. The CDR3 DNA reads TGCAGCGTCAACCACACGACTTATCCACACCGATCCTACGAGCAGTACTTC.

The chain employs TRBV10-3 and TRBJ2-1; TRBD1 matches at 10 bases. Germline CDR1 ENHRY, CDR2 SYGVKD. This CDR3 has 13 residues. J lost 8 bases, V lost 6 bases, and 4 bases had no gene match. CDR3 DNA sequence: TGTGCCATCAGCCCGACAGGGGGCGATGAGCAGTTCTTC. Translation gives CAISPTGGDEQFF.

The sample holds a few counts of this clone. V is TRBV18 and J is TRBJ2-1, with 8 nucleotides matching TRBD2. The V gene's germline CDR1 is KGHSH and CDR2 LQKENI. The J segment lost 6 bases and the V segment lost 4 bases, leaving 11 bases of the junction unmatched. The CDR3 spans 16 residues. The CDR3 DNA reads TGTGCCAGCTCACTTAACGGGAGGGCCGGCTCCAATGAGCAGTTCTTC. Its protein is CASSLNGRAGSNEQFF.

This clone was seen just once. This CDR3 is CATSDLEGDASGNTIYF. The CDR3 bases are TGTGCCACCAGTGATTTGGAGGGGGACGCCTCTGGAAACACCATATATTTT. V usage is TRBV24-1 and J usage is TRBJ1-3, with D maybe TRBD1 (6 bases). The CDR3 consists of 17 residues. Trimming took off 0 bases at V and 0 bases at J, with 11 bases between the two ends. In germline, CDR1 is KGHDR, CDR2 SFDVKD.

The CDR3 reads CASSRDDNQPQHF. The DNA for the CDR3 is TGTGCCAGCAGTCGTGACGACAACCAGCCCCAGCATTTT. V and J are TRBV7-2 and TRBJ1-5; D not certain. V lost 6 bases and J 7 bases, leaving 13 bases between the germline ends. This CDR3 region has 13 residues. The V gene's germline CDR1 is SGHTA and CDR2 FQGNSA.

This sequence joins TRBV7-9 and TRBJ1-1; 11 bases are shared with TRBD1. Trimming cost V 5 bases and J 1 base; bases outside gene matches: 9. Per germline, CDR1 SEHNR and CDR2 FQNEAQ (reference sequence). CDR3 size: 17 residues. The CDR3 spells CASSQDRGRDPNTEAFF. CDR3 coding DNA: TGTGCCAGCAGCCAGGACAGGGGGCGCGATCCGAACACTGAAGCTTTCTTT.